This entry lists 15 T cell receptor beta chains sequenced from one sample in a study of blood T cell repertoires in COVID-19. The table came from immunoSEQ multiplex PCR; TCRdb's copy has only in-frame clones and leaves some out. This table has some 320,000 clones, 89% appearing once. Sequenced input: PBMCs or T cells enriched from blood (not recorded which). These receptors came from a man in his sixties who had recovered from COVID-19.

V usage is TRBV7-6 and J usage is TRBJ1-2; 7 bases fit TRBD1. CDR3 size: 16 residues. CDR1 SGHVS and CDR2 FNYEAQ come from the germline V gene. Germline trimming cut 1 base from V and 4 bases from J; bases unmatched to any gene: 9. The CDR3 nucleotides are TGTGCCAGCAGCTTAGGCCCCCCCGGGACAGCCTATGGCTACACCTTC. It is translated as CASSLGPPGTAYGYTF.

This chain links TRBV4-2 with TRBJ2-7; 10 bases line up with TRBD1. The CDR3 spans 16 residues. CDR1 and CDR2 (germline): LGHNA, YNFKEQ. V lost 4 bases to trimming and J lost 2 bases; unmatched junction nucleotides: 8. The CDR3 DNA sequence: TGTGCCAGCAGCCGAACATCGGGACAGGGGACCTACGAGCAGTACTTC. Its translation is CASSRTSGQGTYEQYF.

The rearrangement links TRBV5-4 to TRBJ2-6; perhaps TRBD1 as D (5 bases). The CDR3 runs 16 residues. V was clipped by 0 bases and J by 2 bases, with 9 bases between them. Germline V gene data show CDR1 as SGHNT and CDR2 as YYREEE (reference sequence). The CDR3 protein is CASSLAGRAGANVLTF. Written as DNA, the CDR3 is TGTGCCAGCAGCTTGGCGGGCAGGGCTGGGGCCAACGTCCTGACTTTC.

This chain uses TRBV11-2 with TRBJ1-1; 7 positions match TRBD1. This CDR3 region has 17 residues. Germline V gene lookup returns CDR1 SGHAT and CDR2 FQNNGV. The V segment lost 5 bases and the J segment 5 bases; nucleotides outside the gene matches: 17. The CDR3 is CASSQTATQGKSTEAFF. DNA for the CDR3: TGTGCCAGCAGCCAAACTGCGACACAGGGGAAAAGTACTGAAGCTTTCTTT. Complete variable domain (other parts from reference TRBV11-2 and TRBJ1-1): EAGVAQSPRYKIIEKRQSVAFWCNPISGHATLYWYQQILGQGPKLLIQFQNNGVVDDSQLPKDRFSAERLKGVDSTLKIQPAKLEDSAVYLCASSQTATQGKSTEAFFGQGTRLTVV.

In DNA form, the CDR3 reads TGTGCCATCAGTGAGTCGTTCGGACAGGGGTCGTACGAGCAGTACTTC. Translation: CAISESFGQGSYEQYF. The V gene is TRBV10-3, the J gene TRBJ2-7; 9 bases fit TRBD1. This CDR3 has 16 amino acids. The germline V gene encodes CDR1 ENHRY and CDR2 SYGVKD. V lost 0 bases, J lost 4 bases, and 7 bases stayed unmatched.

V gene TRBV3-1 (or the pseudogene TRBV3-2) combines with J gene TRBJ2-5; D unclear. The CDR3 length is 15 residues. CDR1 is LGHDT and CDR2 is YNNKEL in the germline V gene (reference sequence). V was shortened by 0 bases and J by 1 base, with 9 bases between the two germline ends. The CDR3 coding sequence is TGTGCCAGCAGCCAAGATCTCGGTGCCCAAGAGACCCAGTACTTC. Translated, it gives CASSQDLGAQETQYF.

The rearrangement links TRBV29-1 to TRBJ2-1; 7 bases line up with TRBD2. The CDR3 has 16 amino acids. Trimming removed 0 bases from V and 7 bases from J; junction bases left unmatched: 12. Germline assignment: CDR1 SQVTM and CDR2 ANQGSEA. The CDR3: CSVEDYSSGPVNEQFF. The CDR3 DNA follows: TGCAGCGTTGAAGATTATTCTAGCGGTCCTGTTAATGAGCAGTTCTTC.

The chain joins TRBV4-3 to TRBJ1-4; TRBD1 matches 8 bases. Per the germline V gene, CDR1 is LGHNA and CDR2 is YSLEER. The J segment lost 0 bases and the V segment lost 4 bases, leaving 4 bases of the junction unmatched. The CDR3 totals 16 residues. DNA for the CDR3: TGCGCCAGCAGCCGAGACAGGGGTGCAACTAATGAAAAACTGTTTTTT. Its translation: CASSRDRGATNEKLFF.

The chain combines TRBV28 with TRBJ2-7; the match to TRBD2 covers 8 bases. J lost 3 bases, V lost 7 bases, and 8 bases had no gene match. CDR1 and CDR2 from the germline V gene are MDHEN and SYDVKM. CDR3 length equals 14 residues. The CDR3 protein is CASNSAGGGYEQYF. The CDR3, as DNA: TGTGCCAGCAATAGTGCGGGGGGAGGCTACGAGCAGTACTTC.

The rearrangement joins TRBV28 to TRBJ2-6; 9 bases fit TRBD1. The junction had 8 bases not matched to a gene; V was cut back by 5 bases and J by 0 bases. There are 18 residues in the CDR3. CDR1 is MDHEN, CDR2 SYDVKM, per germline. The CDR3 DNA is TGTGCCAGCAGTCCACCGGGACAGGGTGGCTCTGGGGCCAACGTCCTGACTTTC. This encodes CASSPPGQGGSGANVLTF.

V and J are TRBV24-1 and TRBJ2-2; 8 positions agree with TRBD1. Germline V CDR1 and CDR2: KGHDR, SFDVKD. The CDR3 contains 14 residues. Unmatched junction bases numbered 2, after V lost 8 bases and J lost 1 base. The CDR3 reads CATTGTGNTGELFF. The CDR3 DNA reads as TGTGCCACCACCGGGACAGGGAACACCGGGGAGCTGTTTTTT.

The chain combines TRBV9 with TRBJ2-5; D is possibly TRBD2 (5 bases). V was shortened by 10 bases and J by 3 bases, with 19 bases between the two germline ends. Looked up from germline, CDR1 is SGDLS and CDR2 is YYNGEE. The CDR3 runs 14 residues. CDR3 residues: CADAGGSGKETQYF. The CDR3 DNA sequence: TGTGCCGACGCAGGAGGCAGTGGAAAAGAGACCCAGTACTTC.

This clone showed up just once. CDR3 sequence: CASSPQGSSYEQYF. CDR3 sequence (DNA): TGTGCCAGCTCACCACAAGGGAGCTCCTACGAGCAGTACTTC. This sequence joins TRBV18 and TRBJ2-7; D may be TRBD2 (5 bases). This CDR3 has 14 residues. Germline V gene lookup returns CDR1 KGHSH and CDR2 LQKENI. V lost 1 base and J lost 0, with 7 bases in between. Based on the CDR3 plus reference TRBV18 and TRBJ2-7, the full variable domain is NAGVMQNPRHLVRRRGQEARLRCSPMKGHSHVYWYRQLPEEGLKFMVYLQKENIIDESGMPKERFSAEFPKEGPSILRIQQVVRGDSAAYFCASSPQGSSYEQYFGPGTRLTVT.

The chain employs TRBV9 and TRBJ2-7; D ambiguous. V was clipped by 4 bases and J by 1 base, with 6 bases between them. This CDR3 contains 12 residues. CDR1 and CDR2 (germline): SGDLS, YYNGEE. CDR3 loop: CASSPQSYEQYF. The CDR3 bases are TGTGCCAGCAGCCCCCAGTCCTACGAGCAGTACTTC.

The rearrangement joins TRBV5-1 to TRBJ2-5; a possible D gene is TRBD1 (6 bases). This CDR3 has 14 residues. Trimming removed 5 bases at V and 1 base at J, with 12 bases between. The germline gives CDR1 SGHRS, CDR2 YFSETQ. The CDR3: CASRSQGSQETQYF. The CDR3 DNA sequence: TGCGCCAGCAGAAGCCAGGGGTCCCAAGAGACCCAGTACTTC.